The clone carrying this TCR beta chain has at least ten counts. The CDR3 is made up of 15 amino acids. CDR1 is LGHDT and CDR2 is YNNKEL in the germline V gene (reference sequence). V lost 6 bases, J lost 5 bases, and 4 bases stayed unmatched. These data come from a study of T-cell reconstitution after alpha-beta-depleted transplantation in children. It was with unique molecular identifiers that the TCRbeta library was prepared. MiXCR was run by TCRdb on the PCR reads, yielding one entry per CDR3 protein. The data hold around 450,000 distinct CDR3 sequences, with 10% to 13% observed a single time. The input for sequencing was PBMCs, taken before TCRalphabeta/CD19-depleted stem cell transplant. The chain joins TRBV3-1 to TRBJ2-2; the match to TRBD2 covers 12 bases. This TCR was recovered from a child under 10 years old with inherited bone marrow failure, due to receive a stem cell transplant. The CDR3 coding sequence is TGTGCCAGCAGGCTAGCGGGAGGGTGGACCGGGGAGCTGTTTTTT. Its translation is CASRLAGGWTGELFF. The variable domain in full, with the rest retrieved from reference TRBV3-1 and TRBJ2-2, is DTAVSQTPKYLVTQMGNDKSIKCEQNLGHDTMYWYKQDSKKFLKIMFSYNNKELIINETVPNRFSPKSPDKAHLNLHINSLELGDSAVYFCASRLAGGWTGELFFGEGSRLTVL.